This TCR beta chain was retrieved from a study of Graves' ophthalmopathy and Graves' hyperthyroidism. Study summary: The authors collected peripheral blood at initial diagnosis, before any treatment.

V shed 6 bases and J shed 5 bases, with 16 bases lying between them. CDR1 and CDR2 (germline): SGHAT, FQNNGV. The CDR3 consists of 14 residues. General study findings and limits: Separation of ophthalmopathy from stable hyperthyroidism was achieved by a 13-signature model, at 85% to 90% sensitivity and approximately 84% specificity.

Details on this clonotype: Its antigen is currently unknown.

For repertoire sequencing, the TCR beta CDR3 regions were amplified from RNA transcripts. An initial RT-PCR round employing HTBI primers preceded a second-round multiplex PCR. TCRdb used MiXCR to reprocess the multiplex PCR reads, holding one entry per CDR3 protein. Of 600,000 to 650,000 distinct CDR3 sequences in the sample, around a fifth were seen once. It was on clinical symptoms, serum thyroxine, TRAb, thyroid ultrasound and orbital computed tomography that diagnosis relied. 10 ml of fresh blood yielded the PBMCs by density gradient. Sequencing was performed on peripheral blood. This clonotype was obtained from a woman aged 18-29 years with stable Graves' hyperthyroidism. Some clones in this sample may be carry-over from other donors' samples. The gene calls are TRBV11-2 and TRBJ2-5, with a weak D call TRBD2 (5 bases). For the CDR3, the DNA is TGTGCCAGCAGTTCCGACCGAGGGATCGAGACCCAGTACTTC. Protein product: CASSSDRGIETQYF. Looking up the rest from reference TRBV11-2 and TRBJ2-5 gives the full variable domain: EAGVAQSPRYKIIEKRQSVAFWCNPISGHATLYWYQQILGQGPKLLIQFQNNGVVDDSQLPKDRFSAERLKGVDSTLKIQPAKLEDSAVYLCASSSDRGIETQYFGPGTRLLVL.